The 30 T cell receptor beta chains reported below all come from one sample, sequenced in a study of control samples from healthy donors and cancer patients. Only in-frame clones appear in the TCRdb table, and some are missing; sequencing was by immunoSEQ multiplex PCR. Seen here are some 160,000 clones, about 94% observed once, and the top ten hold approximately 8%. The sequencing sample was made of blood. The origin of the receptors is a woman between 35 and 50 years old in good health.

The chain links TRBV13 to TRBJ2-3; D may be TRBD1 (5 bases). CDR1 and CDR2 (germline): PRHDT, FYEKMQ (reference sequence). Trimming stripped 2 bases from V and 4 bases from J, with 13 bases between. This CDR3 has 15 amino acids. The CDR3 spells CASSLFSRASDTQYF. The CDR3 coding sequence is TGTGCCAGCAGCTTATTCTCCAGGGCCTCAGATACGCAGTATTTT.

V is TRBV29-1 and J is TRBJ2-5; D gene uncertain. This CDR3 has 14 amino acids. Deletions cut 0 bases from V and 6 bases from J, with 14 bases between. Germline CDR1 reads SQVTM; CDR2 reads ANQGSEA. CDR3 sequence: CSVEDQWTQKTQYF. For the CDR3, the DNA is TGCAGCGTTGAAGATCAATGGACGCAAAAGACCCAGTACTTC.

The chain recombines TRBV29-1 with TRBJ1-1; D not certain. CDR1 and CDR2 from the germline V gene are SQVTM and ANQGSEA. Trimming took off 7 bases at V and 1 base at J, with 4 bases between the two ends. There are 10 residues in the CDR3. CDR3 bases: TGCAGCGGAAAGAACACTGAAGCTTTCTTT. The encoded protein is CSGKNTEAFF.

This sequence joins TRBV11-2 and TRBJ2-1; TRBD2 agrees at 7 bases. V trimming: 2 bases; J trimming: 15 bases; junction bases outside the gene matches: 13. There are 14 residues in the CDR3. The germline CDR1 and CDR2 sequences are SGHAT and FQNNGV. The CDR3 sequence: CASSLPSGGGDRFF. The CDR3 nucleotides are TGTGCCAGCAGCTTACCGTCGGGCGGGGGTGATCGGTTCTTC. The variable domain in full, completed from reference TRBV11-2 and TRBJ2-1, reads EAGVAQSPRYKIIEKRQSVAFWCNPISGHATLYWYQQILGQGPKLLIQFQNNGVVDDSQLPKDRFSAERLKGVDSTLKIQPAKLEDSAVYLCASSLPSGGGDRFFGPGTRLTVL.

The CDR3 DNA is TGTGCCAGCAGTCTAAGGGACAGGGACAATCAGCCCCAGCATTTT. Translated, it gives CASSLRDRDNQPQHF. This chain joins TRBV7-8 and TRBJ1-5; 9 nucleotides line up with TRBD1. This CDR3 has 15 residues. Trimming removed 6 bases from V and 3 bases from J; junction bases left unmatched: 6. CDR1 SGHVS and CDR2 FQNEAQ come from the germline V gene.

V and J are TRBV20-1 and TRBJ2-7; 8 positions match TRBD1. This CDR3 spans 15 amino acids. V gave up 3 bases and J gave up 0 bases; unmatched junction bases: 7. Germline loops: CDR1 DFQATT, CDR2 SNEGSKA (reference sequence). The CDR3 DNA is TGCAGTGCTAGTTTGCAGGGGGCTTACTCCTACGAGCAGTACTTC. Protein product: CSASLQGAYSYEQYF.

The CDR3: CASSYLTLGEQFF. DNA of the CDR3: TGTGCCAGCAGCTACCTGACCCTAGGTGAGCAGTTCTTC. J is TRBJ2-1 and V is TRBV7-2, with no clear D. Germline V CDR1 and CDR2: SGHTA, FQGNSA. The CDR3 loop spans 13 amino acids. Between the trimmed V and J ends, which lost 4 bases and 9 bases, there was a span of 13 bases.

In nucleotides, the CDR3 is TGTGCCAGCAGTGAATTTCTTGGTCTAGCGTCCTCCGAGACCCAGTACTTC. Protein: CASSEFLGLASSETQYF. The chain uses TRBV25-1 and TRBJ2-5; perhaps TRBD2 as D (6 bases). The CDR3 is made up of 17 amino acids. Looked up from germline, CDR1 is MGHDK and CDR2 is SYGVNS. The V end was cut by 1 base, the J end by 5 bases, with 20 bases between.

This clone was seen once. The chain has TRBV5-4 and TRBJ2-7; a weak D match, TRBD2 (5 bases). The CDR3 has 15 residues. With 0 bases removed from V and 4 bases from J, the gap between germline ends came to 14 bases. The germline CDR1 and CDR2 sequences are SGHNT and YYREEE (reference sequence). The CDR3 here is CASSLGSRVPYEQYF. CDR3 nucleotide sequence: TGTGCCAGCAGCTTGGGCTCGCGGGTTCCGTACGAGCAGTACTTC.

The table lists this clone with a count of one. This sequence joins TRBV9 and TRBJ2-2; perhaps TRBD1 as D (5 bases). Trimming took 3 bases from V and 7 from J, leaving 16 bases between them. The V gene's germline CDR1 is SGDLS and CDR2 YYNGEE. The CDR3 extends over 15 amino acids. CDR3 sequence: CASSATPRAVGELFF. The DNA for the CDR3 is TGTGCCAGCAGCGCGACTCCCAGGGCGGTCGGGGAGCTGTTTTTT.

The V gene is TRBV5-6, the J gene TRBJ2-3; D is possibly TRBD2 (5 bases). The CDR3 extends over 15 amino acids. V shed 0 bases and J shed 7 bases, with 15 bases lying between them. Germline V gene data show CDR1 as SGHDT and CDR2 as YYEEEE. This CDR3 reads CASSLAPSPENTQYF. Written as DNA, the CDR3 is TGTGCCAGCAGCTTGGCACCTAGCCCGGAAAATACGCAGTATTTT. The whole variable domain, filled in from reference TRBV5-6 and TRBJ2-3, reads DAGVTQSPTHLIKTRGQQVTLRCSPKSGHDTVSWYQQALGQGPQFIFQYYEEEERQRGNFPDRFSGHQFPNYSSELNVNALLLGDSALYLCASSLAPSPENTQYFGPGTRLTVL.

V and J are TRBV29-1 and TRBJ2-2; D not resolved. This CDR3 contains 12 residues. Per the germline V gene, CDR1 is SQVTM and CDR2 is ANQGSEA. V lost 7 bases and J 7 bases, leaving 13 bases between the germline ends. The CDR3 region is CSAAVSVGELFF. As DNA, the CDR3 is TGCAGCGCCGCTGTCTCCGTCGGGGAGCTGTTTTTT.

The CDR3 here is CASSLLGEDTEAFF. CDR3 in DNA: TGTGCCAGCAGCTTATTGGGGGAGGACACTGAAGCTTTCTTT. This chain uses TRBV7-3 with TRBJ1-1; possibly TRBD1 for D (5 bases). Per germline, CDR1 SGHTA and CDR2 FQGTGA. Trimming pared 2 bases from V and 3 bases from J, leaving 10 bases between. This CDR3 contains 14 residues.

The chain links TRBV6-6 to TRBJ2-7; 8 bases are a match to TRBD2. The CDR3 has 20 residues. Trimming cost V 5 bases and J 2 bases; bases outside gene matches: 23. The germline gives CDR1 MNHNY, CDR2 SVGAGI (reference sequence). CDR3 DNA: TGTGCCAGCAGTCACGGGTGGGGGATTTGGTGGCGGGAGGATGCCTACGAGCAGTACTTC. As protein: CASSHGWGIWWREDAYEQYF.

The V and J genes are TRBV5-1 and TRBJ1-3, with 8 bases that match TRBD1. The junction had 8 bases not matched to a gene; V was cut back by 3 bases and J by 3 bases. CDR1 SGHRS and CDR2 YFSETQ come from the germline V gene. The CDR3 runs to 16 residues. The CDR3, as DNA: TGCGCCAGCAGCTCGACCTCAGGGGGCGATGGAAACACCATATATTTT. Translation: CASSSTSGGDGNTIYF.

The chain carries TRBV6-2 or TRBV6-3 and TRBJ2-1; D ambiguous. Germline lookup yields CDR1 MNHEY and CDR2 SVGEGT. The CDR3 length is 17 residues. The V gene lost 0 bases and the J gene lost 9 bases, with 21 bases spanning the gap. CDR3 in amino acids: CASSYSSLYFTLPEQFF. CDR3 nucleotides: TGTGCCAGCAGTTACTCGAGTTTATATTTCACCCTACCTGAGCAGTTCTTC.

In nucleotides, the CDR3 is TGTGCCAGCAGCCGGGAAGATAACATTCAGTACTTC. It translates to CASSREDNIQYF. The gene calls are TRBV14 and TRBJ2-4, with D hard to call. Germline V gene sequence: CDR1 SGHDN, CDR2 FVKESK. CDR3 length: 12 amino acids. Deletions cut 4 bases from V and 7 bases from J, with 8 bases between.

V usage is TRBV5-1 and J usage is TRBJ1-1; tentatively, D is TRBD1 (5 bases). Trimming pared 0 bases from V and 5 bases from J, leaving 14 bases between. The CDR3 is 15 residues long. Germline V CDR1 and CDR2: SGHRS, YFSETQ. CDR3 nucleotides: TGCGCCAGCAGCTTGGAACAGGCGGCGAGTACTGAAGCTTTCTTT. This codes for CASSLEQAASTEAFF. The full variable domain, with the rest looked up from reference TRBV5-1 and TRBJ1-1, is KAGVTQTPRYLIKTRGQQVTLSCSPISGHRSVSWYQQTPGQGLQFLFEYFSETQRNKGNFPGRFSGRQFSNSRSEMNVSTLELGDSALYLCASSLEQAASTEAFFGQGTRLTVV.

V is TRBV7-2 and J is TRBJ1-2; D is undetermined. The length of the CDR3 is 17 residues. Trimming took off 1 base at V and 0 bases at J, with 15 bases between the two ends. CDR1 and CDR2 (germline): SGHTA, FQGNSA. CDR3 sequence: CASSLVGVGPSNYGYTF. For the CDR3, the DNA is TGTGCCAGCAGCTTAGTGGGTGTTGGACCATCTAACTATGGCTACACCTTC.

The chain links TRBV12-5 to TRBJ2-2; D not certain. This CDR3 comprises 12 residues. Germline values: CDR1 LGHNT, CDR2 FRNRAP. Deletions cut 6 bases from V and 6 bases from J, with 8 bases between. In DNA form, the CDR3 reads TGTGCTAGTGGAAGTCTGCCCGGGGAGCTGTTTTTT. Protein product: CASGSLPGELFF. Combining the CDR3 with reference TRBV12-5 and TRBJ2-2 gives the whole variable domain DARVTQTPRHKVTEMGQEVTMRCQPILGHNTVFWYRQTMMQGLELLAYFRNRAPLDDSGMPKDRFSAEMPDATLATLKIQPSEPRDSAVYFCASGSLPGELFFGEGSRLTVL.

CDR3 region: CASSATQGSADNSPLHF. The CDR3 DNA reads as TGTGCCAGCAGTGCAACACAGGGGAGCGCGGATAATTCACCCCTCCACTTT. The V and J genes are TRBV25-1 and TRBJ1-6; 7 bases map to TRBD1. The CDR3 contains 17 residues. In germline, CDR1 is MGHDK, CDR2 SYGVNS. V trimming: 4 bases; J trimming: 5 bases; junction bases outside the gene matches: 11.

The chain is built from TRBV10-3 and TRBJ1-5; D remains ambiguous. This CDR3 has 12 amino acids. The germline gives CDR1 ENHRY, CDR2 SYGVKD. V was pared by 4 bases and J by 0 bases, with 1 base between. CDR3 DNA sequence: TGTGCCATCAGTGGTAGCAATCAGCCCCAGCATTTT. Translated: CAISGSNQPQHF.

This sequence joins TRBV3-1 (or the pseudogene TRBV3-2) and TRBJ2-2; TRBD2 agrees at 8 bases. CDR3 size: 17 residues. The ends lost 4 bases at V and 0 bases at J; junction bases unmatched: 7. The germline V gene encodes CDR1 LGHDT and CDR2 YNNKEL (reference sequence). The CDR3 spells CASSLHTSGANTGELFF. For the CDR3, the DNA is TGTGCCAGCAGCCTACATACTAGCGGAGCGAACACCGGGGAGCTGTTTTTT.

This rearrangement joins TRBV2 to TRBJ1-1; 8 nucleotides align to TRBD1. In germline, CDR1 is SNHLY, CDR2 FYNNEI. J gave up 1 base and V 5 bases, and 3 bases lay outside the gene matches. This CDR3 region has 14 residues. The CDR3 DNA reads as TGTGCCAGCAGTAGACAGGGGCGGAACACTGAAGCTTTCTTT. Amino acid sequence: CASSRQGRNTEAFF.

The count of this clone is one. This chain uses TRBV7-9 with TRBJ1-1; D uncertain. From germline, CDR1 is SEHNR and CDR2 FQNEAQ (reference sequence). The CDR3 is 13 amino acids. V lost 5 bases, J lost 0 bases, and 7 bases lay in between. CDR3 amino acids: CASSLGMNTEAFF. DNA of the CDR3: TGTGCCAGCAGCCTGGGGATGAACACTGAAGCTTTCTTT. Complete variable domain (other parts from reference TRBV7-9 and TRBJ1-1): DTGVSQNPRHKITKRGQNVTFRCDPISEHNRLYWYRQTLGQGPEFLTYFQNEAQLEKSRLLSDRFSAERPKGSFSTLEIQRTEQGDSAMYLCASSLGMNTEAFFGQGTRLTVV.

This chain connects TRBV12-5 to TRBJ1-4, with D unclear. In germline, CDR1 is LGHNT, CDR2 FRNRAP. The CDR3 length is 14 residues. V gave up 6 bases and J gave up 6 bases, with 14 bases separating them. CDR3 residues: CASGQDWVDEKLFF. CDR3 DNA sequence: TGTGCTAGTGGCCAGGACTGGGTCGATGAAAAACTGTTTTTT. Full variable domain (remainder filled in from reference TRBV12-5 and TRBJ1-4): DARVTQTPRHKVTEMGQEVTMRCQPILGHNTVFWYRQTMMQGLELLAYFRNRAPLDDSGMPKDRFSAEMPDATLATLKIQPSEPRDSAVYFCASGQDWVDEKLFFGSGTQLSVL.

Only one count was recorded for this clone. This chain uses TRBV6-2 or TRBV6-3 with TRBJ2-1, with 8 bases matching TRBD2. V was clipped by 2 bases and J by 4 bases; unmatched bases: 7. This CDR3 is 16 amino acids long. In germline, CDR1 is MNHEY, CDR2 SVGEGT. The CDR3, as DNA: TGTGCCAGCAGTTACGAGGCGGGAGGCCCTTACAATGAGCAGTTCTTC. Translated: CASSYEAGGPYNEQFF.

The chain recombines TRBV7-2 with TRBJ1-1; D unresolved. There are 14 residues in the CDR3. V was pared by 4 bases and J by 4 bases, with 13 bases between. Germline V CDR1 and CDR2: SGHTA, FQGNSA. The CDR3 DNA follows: TGTGCCAGCAGCTCCCGCGCAGCGCGCACTGAAGCTTTCTTT. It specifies CASSSRAARTEAFF.

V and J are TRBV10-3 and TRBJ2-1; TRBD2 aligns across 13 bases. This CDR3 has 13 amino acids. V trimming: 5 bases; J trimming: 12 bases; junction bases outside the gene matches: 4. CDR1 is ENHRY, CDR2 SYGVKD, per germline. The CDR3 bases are TGTGCCATCAGTTTGACTAGCGGGAGGCCGCAGTTCTTC. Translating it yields CAISLTSGRPQFF.

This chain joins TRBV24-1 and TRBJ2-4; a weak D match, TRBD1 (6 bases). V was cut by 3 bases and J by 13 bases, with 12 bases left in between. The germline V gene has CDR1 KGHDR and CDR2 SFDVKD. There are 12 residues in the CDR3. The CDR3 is CATSDQTGIQYF. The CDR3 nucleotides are TGTGCCACCAGTGATCAAACAGGGATCCAGTACTTC.